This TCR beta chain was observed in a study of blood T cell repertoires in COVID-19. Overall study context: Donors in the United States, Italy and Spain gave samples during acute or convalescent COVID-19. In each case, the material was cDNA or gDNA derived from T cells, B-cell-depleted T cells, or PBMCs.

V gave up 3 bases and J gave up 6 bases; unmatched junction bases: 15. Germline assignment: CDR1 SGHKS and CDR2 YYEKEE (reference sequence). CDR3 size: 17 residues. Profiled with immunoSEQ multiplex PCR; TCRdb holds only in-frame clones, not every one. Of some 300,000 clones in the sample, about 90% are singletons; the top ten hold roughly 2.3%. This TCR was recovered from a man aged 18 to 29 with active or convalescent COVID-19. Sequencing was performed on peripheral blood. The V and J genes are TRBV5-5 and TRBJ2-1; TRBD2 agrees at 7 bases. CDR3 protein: CASSSWGRPTSVNEQFF. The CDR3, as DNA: TGTGCCAGCAGCTCTTGGGGCCGGCCAACTAGCGTCAATGAGCAGTTCTTC.